This T cell receptor beta chain is drawn from a study of T cell repertoires in cytomegalovirus infection. V was clipped by 7 bases and J by 3 bases, with 10 bases between them. Germline V lookup: CDR1 MDHEN, CDR2 SYDVKM. This CDR3 is built from 12 residues. This clonotype was detected only a few times. Its specificity is not known. TCRdb ran MiXCR on the reads and lists one entry per CDR3 protein. Of a few hundred thousand distinct CDR3 sequences in the sample, 9.5% were seen once. Whole-study results and caveats: CMV-specific TCR beta clonotypes restricted by HLA-C dominated the ex vivo response.

The sequence derives from a human donor in good health (CMV status not recorded). Some clones in this sample may be carry-over from other donors' samples. Sequences were obtained from PBMCs. The gene calls are TRBV28 and TRBJ2-7; perhaps TRBD2 as D (6 bases). In DNA, the CDR3 is TGTGCCAGCAAGAGGGGACTCTACGAGCAGTACTTC. Its translation is CASKRGLYEQYF.